Listed below are T cell receptor beta chains from one sample, sequenced in a study of human T cells and chemical hapten exposure. TCRdb used MiXCR to reprocess the RACE reads, holding one entry per CDR3 protein. The table records 40,000 or so distinct CDR3 sequences, approximately 9.6% of them present only once. Sample: whole blood, taken in connection with sensitization to the hapten diphenylcyclopropenone (DPC). Receptor source: a woman between 25 and 40 years old with alopecia areata. Some clones in this sample may be carry-over from other donors' samples. Both conserved end residues are part of each CDR3. Fields, in order: clone size, V gene, J gene, D gene, CDR3 protein, CDR3 DNA. The D gene is left open where the match is weak. Clone size appears in some rows only: once, few, many, or a class for an expanded clone.

size: many; V: TRBV29-1; J: TRBJ1-2; D: TRBD1; CDR3: CSVAQGATNYGYTF; DNA: TGCAGCGTTGCCCAGGGGGCGACGAACTATGGCTACACCTTC
size: few; V: TRBV28; J: TRBJ1-2; D: .; CDR3: CASSTRVSGYTF; DNA: TGTGCCAGCAGTACGAGGGTTAGTGGCTACACCTTC
size: many; V: TRBV20-1; J: TRBJ2-7; D: .; CDR3: CSALPSPSSYEQYF; DNA: TGCAGTGCCCTTCCCAGCCCAAGCTCCTACGAGCAGTACTTC
size: many; V: TRBV11-2; J: TRBJ2-7; D: TRBD2; CDR3: CASSPGGFEQYF; DNA: TGTGCCAGCAGCCCCGGGGGGTTCGAGCAGTACTTC
size: few; V: TRBV9; J: TRBJ1-2; D: .; CDR3: CASSHPNYGYTF; DNA: TGTGCCAGCAGCCATCCAAACTATGGCTACACCTTC
size: many; V: TRBV2; J: TRBJ2-2; D: TRBD1; CDR3: CASNRQGPTGELFF; DNA: TGTGCCAGCAATCGACAGGGTCCCACCGGGGAGCTGTTTTTT
size: many; V: TRBV20-1; J: TRBJ1-5; D: .; CDR3: CSARAELGYSNQPQHF; DNA: TGCAGTGCTAGAGCTGAACTGGGGTATAGCAATCAGCCCCAGCATTTT
size: .; V: TRBV28; J: TRBJ2-7; D: .; CDR3: CASSSGPPSSYEQYF; DNA: TGTGCCAGCAGCTCGGGACCTCCGAGCTCCTACGAGCAGTACTTC
size: .; V: TRBV12-3/TRBV12-4; J: TRBJ1-1; D: .; CDR3: CASSPDKPGAFF; DNA: TGTGCCAGCAGTCCGGACAAGCCGGGAGCTTTCTTT
size: many; V: TRBV27; J: TRBJ1-1; D: .; CDR3: CASSVHWNTEAFF; DNA: TGTGCCAGCAGTGTCCATTGGAACACTGAAGCTTTCTTT
size: .; V: TRBV2; J: TRBJ1-4; D: .; CDR3: CASRWGAANEKLFF; DNA: TGTGCCAGCAGATGGGGGGCTGCTAATGAAAAACTGTTTTTT
size: few; V: TRBV4-1; J: TRBJ2-7; D: .; CDR3: CASSQEPGAYEQYF; DNA: TGCGCCAGCAGCCAAGAACCCGGGGCCTACGAGCAGTACTTC
size: few; V: TRBV4-1; J: TRBJ2-2; D: TRBD1; CDR3: CASSQEDPGGYTGELFF; DNA: TGCGCCAGCAGCCAAGAGGATCCAGGGGGTTACACCGGGGAGCTGTTTTTT
size: many; V: TRBV5-4; J: TRBJ2-3; D: .; CDR3: CASSLGHAGFTDTQYF; DNA: TGTGCCAGCAGCTTGGGGCACGCTGGTTTTACAGATACGCAGTATTTT
size: many; V: TRBV6-6; J: TRBJ2-5; D: TRBD1; CDR3: CATLRDRGETQYF; DNA: TGTGCCACCCTCAGGGACAGGGGAGAGACCCAGTACTTC
size: .; V: TRBV4-2; J: TRBJ2-1; D: .; CDR3: CASSFGLSGEQFF; DNA: TGTGCCAGCAGCTTCGGACTAAGTGGTGAGCAGTTCTTC
size: many; V: TRBV12-3/TRBV12-4; J: TRBJ1-6; D: .; CDR3: CASSLSGRDNSPLHF; DNA: TGTGCCAGCAGCCTCTCGGGCAGGGATAATTCACCCCTCCACTTT
size: many; V: TRBV4-3; J: TRBJ2-2; D: .; CDR3: CASSKGLDFTGELFF; DNA: TGCGCCAGCAGCAAGGGTTTAGATTTCACCGGGGAGCTGTTTTTT
size: many; V: TRBV28; J: TRBJ1-4; D: .; CDR3: CASSPRGGDNEKLFF; DNA: TGTGCCAGCAGTCCCCGCGGGGGCGATAATGAAAAACTGTTTTTT
size: many; V: TRBV11-2; J: TRBJ2-1; D: .; CDR3: CASSSEIEEQFF; DNA: TGTGCCAGCAGCTCGGAGATAGAGGAGCAGTTCTTC
size: many; V: TRBV5-4; J: TRBJ1-4; D: .; CDR3: CASSLDEGEKLFF; DNA: TGTGCCAGCAGCTTGGACGAAGGGGAAAAACTGTTTTTT
size: many; V: TRBV30; J: TRBJ2-2; D: .; CDR3: CAWSLGTPNTGELFF; DNA: TGTGCCTGGAGTCTTGGAACACCGAACACCGGGGAGCTGTTTTTT
size: many; V: TRBV12-3/TRBV12-4; J: TRBJ2-5; D: TRBD1; CDR3: CASRQGAGETQYF; DNA: TGTGCCAGCAGACAGGGGGCTGGAGAGACCCAGTACTTC
size: .; V: TRBV12-3/TRBV12-4; J: TRBJ2-7; D: TRBD2; CDR3: CASSLPPGGYNEQYF; DNA: TGTGCCAGCAGTTTACCCCCGGGGGGATACAACGAGCAGTACTTC
size: .; V: TRBV27; J: TRBJ2-1; D: TRBD2; CDR3: CASSSGTRVNEQFF; DNA: TGTGCCAGCAGTTCCGGGACTAGGGTCAATGAGCAGTTCTTC
size: many; V: TRBV11-1; J: TRBJ2-2; D: .; CDR3: CASSLLQGVGGELFF; DNA: TGTGCCAGCAGCTTACTTCAGGGTGTCGGCGGGGAGCTGTTTTTT
size: many; V: TRBV7-6; J: TRBJ2-3; D: TRBD2; CDR3: CASSVLAGGPPTQYF; DNA: TGTGCCAGCAGTGTGCTAGCGGGGGGCCCCCCTACGCAGTATTTT
size: few; V: TRBV2; J: TRBJ2-7; D: .; CDR3: CASRDPDLYEQYF; DNA: TGTGCCAGCAGAGACCCGGATCTGTACGAGCAGTACTTC
size: .; V: TRBV10-3; J: TRBJ2-1; D: .; CDR3: CAISKQGPYNEQFF; DNA: TGTGCCATCAGCAAGCAAGGGCCCTACAATGAGCAGTTCTTC
size: many; V: TRBV7-8; J: TRBJ2-3; D: TRBD2; CDR3: CASSPRGSGGASTDTQYF; DNA: TGTGCCAGCAGCCCTCGAGGTAGCGGGGGAGCTAGCACAGATACGCAGTATTTT
size: few; V: TRBV9; J: TRBJ1-1; D: .; CDR3: CASSAGGGTEAFF; DNA: TGTGCCAGCAGCGCCGGAGGAGGCACTGAAGCTTTCTTT
size: many; V: TRBV6-2/TRBV6-3; J: TRBJ1-5; D: .; CDR3: CASSYSRRSNQPQHF; DNA: TGTGCCAGCAGTTACTCTCGGCGTAGCAATCAGCCCCAGCATTTT
size: many; V: TRBV29-1; J: TRBJ1-1; D: .; CDR3: CSGILSRVNTEAFF; DNA: TGCAGCGGGATCCTTTCAAGGGTGAACACTGAAGCTTTCTTT
size: .; V: TRBV6-5; J: TRBJ2-7; D: .; CDR3: CASSETGTYEQYF; DNA: TGTGCCAGCAGTGAGACAGGCACCTACGAGCAGTACTTC
size: .; V: TRBV7-2; J: TRBJ2-5; D: TRBD2; CDR3: CASSSSRAGTKETQYF; DNA: TGTGCCAGCAGCTCGAGTCGGGCGGGGACTAAAGAGACCCAGTACTTC
size: few; V: TRBV6-5; J: TRBJ1-1; D: .; CDR3: CASRTGARDTEAFF; DNA: TGTGCCAGCAGGACGGGGGCACGTGATACTGAAGCTTTCTTT
size: many; V: TRBV20-1; J: TRBJ1-4; D: .; CDR3: CSALGVLGEKLFF; DNA: TGCAGTGCCCTCGGGGTCCTAGGTGAAAAACTGTTTTTT
size: .; V: TRBV5-1; J: TRBJ2-2; D: TRBD2; CDR3: CASSPDIAGGTGELFF; DNA: TGCGCCAGCAGCCCTGACATAGCGGGAGGCACCGGGGAGCTGTTTTTT
size: .; V: TRBV29-1; J: TRBJ1-1; D: .; CDR3: CSVVEAGANTEAFF; DNA: TGCAGCGTTGTCGAGGCAGGGGCGAACACTGAAGCTTTCTTT
size: .; V: TRBV6-2/TRBV6-3; J: TRBJ1-1; D: TRBD1; CDR3: CATSPGTGLEAFF; DNA: TGTGCCACCTCCCCCGGGACAGGCCTCGAGGCTTTCTTT
size: few; V: TRBV30; J: TRBJ1-6; D: .; CDR3: CAWSPLGEPPLHF; DNA: TGTGCCTGGAGTCCTCTTGGGGAGCCACCCCTCCACTTT
size: .; V: TRBV7-9; J: TRBJ1-2; D: .; CDR3: CASSLQDYGYTF; DNA: TGTGCCAGCAGCTTACAGGACTATGGCTACACCTTC
size: few; V: TRBV30; J: TRBJ2-7; D: .; CDR3: CAWSPRVGEQYF; DNA: TGTGCCTGGAGTCCCAGGGTAGGGGAGCAGTACTTC
size: .; V: TRBV6-2/TRBV6-3; J: TRBJ2-3; D: .; CDR3: CASSWRGNTDTQYF; DNA: TGTGCCAGCAGTTGGCGGGGCAACACAGATACGCAGTATTTT
size: many; V: TRBV21-1; J: TRBJ1-1; D: .; CDR3: CASTATDEAFF; DNA: TGTGCCAGCACTGCCACAGACGAAGCTTTCTTT
size: .; V: TRBV20-1; J: TRBJ2-7; D: TRBD2; CDR3: CSARDGGYEQYF; DNA: TGCAGTGCTAGAGACGGGGGGTACGAGCAGTACTTC
size: .; V: TRBV18; J: TRBJ1-6; D: TRBD1; CDR3: CASSPGTGEAPLHF; DNA: TGTGCCAGCTCACCAGGGACAGGAGAGGCACCCCTCCACTTT
size: many; V: TRBV7-9; J: TRBJ1-2; D: .; CDR3: CASSPAEGEGRSYGYTF; DNA: TGTGCCAGCAGCCCGGCGGAGGGTGAAGGGCGGAGCTATGGCTACACCTTC
size: few; V: TRBV6-2/TRBV6-3; J: TRBJ2-3; D: .; CDR3: CASSRPGTDTQYF; DNA: TGTGCCAGCAGTCGGCCTGGCACAGATACGCAGTATTTT
size: .; V: TRBV7-8; J: TRBJ2-2; D: .; CDR3: CASSVTTGVTGELFF; DNA: TGTGCCAGCAGCGTCACCACAGGAGTCACCGGGGAGCTGTTTTTT
size: few; V: TRBV27; J: TRBJ1-1; D: .; CDR3: CASMGNMNTEAFF; DNA: TGTGCCAGCATGGGCAACATGAACACTGAAGCTTTCTTT
size: few; V: TRBV29-1; J: TRBJ2-7; D: .; CDR3: CSVEPTGYNEQYF; DNA: TGCAGCGTTGAGCCTACAGGGTACAACGAGCAGTACTTC
size: .; V: TRBV4-2; J: TRBJ2-5; D: .; CDR3: CASSQDLTRGSQETQYF; DNA: TGTGCCAGCAGCCAAGATCTGACTCGCGGCTCACAAGAGACCCAGTACTTC
size: .; V: TRBV7-2; J: TRBJ2-7; D: .; CDR3: CASTLPIFYEQYF; DNA: TGTGCCAGCACCCTCCCTATTTTCTACGAGCAGTACTTC
size: many; V: TRBV12-3/TRBV12-4; J: TRBJ1-5; D: .; CDR3: CASSFPDQPQHF; DNA: TGTGCCAGCAGTTTCCCTGATCAGCCCCAGCATTTT